The 13 T cell receptor beta chains given below trace back to one sample, sequenced in a study of blood T cells in healthy people across ages. Sample-barcoded 5' priming and a J-beta primer mix drove a second PCR of roughly 6 to 12 cycles. TCRdb re-called the 5' RACE reads with MiXCR, one entry per CDR3 protein. The sample shows 1,800,000 or so distinct CDR3 sequences, 30% to 40% of them seen only once. Sequencing was performed on blood. All receptors derive from a human donor in good health.

The chain uses TRBV25-1 and TRBJ2-1; 7 positions agree with TRBD2. Per germline, CDR1 MGHDK and CDR2 SYGVNS. CDR3 length equals 15 residues. Trimming removed 6 bases from V and 9 bases from J; junction bases left unmatched: 14. CDR3 sequence: CASSGRAGSRGEQFF. The CDR3 DNA follows: TGTGCCAGCAGCGGGCGAGCGGGGTCCCGGGGTGAGCAGTTCTTC.

This clonotype was picked up a small number of times. The genes are TRBV7-2 and TRBJ2-7, with D maybe TRBD2 (7 bases). Germline loops: CDR1 SGHTA, CDR2 FQGNSA. CDR3 length: 15 residues. The V and J ends lost 5 bases and 3 bases respectively, with 17 bases between them. CDR3 sequence reads: CASSPRGGGHYEQYF. The CDR3 DNA sequence: TGTGCCAGCAGCCCGAGGGGCGGGGGCCACTACGAGCAGTACTTC.

This chain uses TRBV7-3 with TRBJ1-1; D is perhaps TRBD1 (5 bases). The germline CDR1 and CDR2 sequences are SGHTA and FQGTGA. The CDR3 is 15 residues long. Trimming removed 5 bases from V and 5 bases from J, with 18 bases in between. The CDR3 spells CASSQQPAGGTEAFF. CDR3 sequence (DNA): TGTGCCAGCAGCCAACAACCCGCGGGGGGAACTGAAGCTTTCTTT. The full variable domain, in which reference TRBV7-3 and TRBJ1-1 provide the parts outside the CDR3, is GAGVSQTPSNKVTEKGKYVELRCDPISGHTALYWYRQSLGQGPEFLIYFQGTGAADDSGLPNDRFFAVRPEGSVSTLKIQRTERGDSAVYLCASSQQPAGGTEAFFGQGTRLTVV.

The genes are TRBV7-2 and TRBJ1-2; D is ambiguous. V lost 5 bases, J lost 4 bases, and 23 bases lay in between. Germline V CDR1 and CDR2: SGHTA, FQGNSA. This CDR3 spans 17 amino acids. The CDR3 region is CASSTRWSRFLVYGYTF. Here the CDR3 DNA reads TGTGCCAGCAGCACCCGTTGGTCCCGATTTCTAGTCTATGGCTACACCTTC.

There are a few counts of this clonotype. The J gene is TRBJ2-1, the V gene TRBV6-2 or TRBV6-3; 9 nucleotides match TRBD1. Trimming took 6 bases from V and 9 from J; bases not matched to a gene: 9. The CDR3 contains 14 residues. Germline CDR1 and CDR2: MNHEY and SVGEGT. CDR3 in amino acids: CASRRQGELVEQFF. The CDR3 nucleotides read TGTGCCAGCAGAAGACAGGGGGAGCTTGTTGAGCAGTTCTTC.

In its sample, this clonotype was seen a few times. The chain carries TRBV30 and TRBJ2-1; the match to TRBD2 covers 9 bases. CDR1 GTSNPN and CDR2 SVGIG come from the germline V gene (reference sequence). The CDR3 is made up of 16 amino acids. Trimming removed 3 bases from V and 5 bases from J; junction bases left unmatched: 11. Written as DNA, the CDR3 is TGTGCCTGGAGAATTTCGGGACTAGCCGCGAACAATGAGCAGTTCTTC. Translated, it gives CAWRISGLAANNEQFF. The whole variable domain, filled in from reference TRBV30 and TRBJ2-1, reads SQTIHQWPATLVQPVGSPLSLECTVEGTSNPNLYWYRQAAGRGLQLLFYSVGIGQISSEVPQNLSASRPQDRQFILSSKKLLLSDSGFYLCAWRISGLAANNEQFFGPGTRLTVL.

The rearrangement joins TRBV4-3 to TRBJ2-3, with TRBD2 matching over 8 bases. Looked up from germline, CDR1 is LGHNA and CDR2 is YSLEER. The CDR3 length is 17 residues. With V trimmed by 4 bases and J by 3 bases, 12 bases remained unmatched. CDR3 amino acids: CASSLNSMGLDTDTQYF. DNA for the CDR3: TGCGCCAGCAGCCTTAATAGCATGGGACTAGATACAGATACGCAGTATTTT.

This chain uses TRBV29-1 with TRBJ2-1, with D possibly matching TRBD1 (5 bases). Germline values: CDR1 SQVTM, CDR2 ANQGSEA. This CDR3 has 13 residues. Trimming removed 5 bases at V and 2 bases at J, with 10 bases between. CDR3 sequence: CSVRVDTYNEQFF. In DNA, the CDR3 is TGCAGCGTTAGAGTGGACACCTACAATGAGCAGTTCTTC.

This chain uses TRBV29-1 with TRBJ2-7; D gene ambiguous. The V gene's germline CDR1 is SQVTM and CDR2 ANQGSEA. The CDR3 spans 13 residues. V lost 0 bases to trimming and J lost 1 base, with 7 bases between them. CDR3 DNA sequence: TGCAGCGTTGAAGACGAGCTATCCTACGAGCAGTACTTC. This translates into CSVEDELSYEQYF.

The chain carries TRBV20-1 and TRBJ2-5; D may be TRBD1 (5 bases). Near its end, the DNA agrees better with TRBJ2-7, so the J call may be wrong. There are 12 residues in the CDR3. Germline V gene data show CDR1 as DFQATT and CDR2 as SNEGSKA (reference sequence). The CDR3 DNA reads TGCAGTGAAAGGACACGTAGCTACGAGCAGTACTTC. Amino acid sequence: CSERTRSYEQYF.

The rearrangement uses TRBV3-1 and TRBJ2-1, with no clear D. The CDR3 runs 14 residues. V lost 2 bases, J lost 5 bases, and 10 bases lay in between. Germline CDR1 LGHDT, CDR2 YNNKEL (reference sequence). The CDR3 region is CASSQPDRHNEQFF. CDR3 DNA: TGTGCCAGCAGCCAACCGGATCGACACAATGAGCAGTTCTTC.

This chain joins TRBV20-1 and TRBJ1-5; the match to TRBD1 covers 8 bases. Losses at the gene ends were 6 bases for V and 0 bases for J; bases not matched to a gene: 4. This CDR3 comprises 14 residues. The germline gives CDR1 DFQATT, CDR2 SNEGSKA (reference sequence). This CDR3 is CSAYRGNSNQPQHF. DNA of the CDR3: TGCAGTGCATACAGGGGGAATAGCAATCAGCCCCAGCATTTT.

This clonotype was detected a few times. V is TRBV14 and J is TRBJ1-5; D remains unclear. V was clipped by 4 bases and J by 3 bases, with 7 bases between them. The CDR3 length is 13 residues. Germline V gene sequence: CDR1 SGHDN, CDR2 FVKESK. CDR3 sequence (DNA): TGTGCCAGCAGCCGTACCTCCAATCAGCCCCAGCATTTT. Its translation is CASSRTSNQPQHF.